The source of this T cell receptor beta chain is a study of blood T cells in healthy people across ages. The second PCR ran about 6 to 12 cycles with a sample-barcoded 5' primer and J-beta primers. MiXCR, applied by TCRdb to the 5' RACE reads, yields one record per CDR3 protein. The sample records 650,000 to 1,000,000 distinct CDR3 sequences, under 40% being singletons. CDR1 is SQVTM, CDR2 ANQGSEA, per germline. V shed 7 bases and J 0 bases; nucleotides not matched to a gene: 2. The CDR3 loop spans 13 amino acids. This clonotype is a singleton in its sample. This sequence was found in a man between 18 and 29 years old in good health. The sample was blood. The chain recombines TRBV29-1 with TRBJ2-3; 9 positions match TRBD1. CDR3: CSGGQGSTDTQYF. The CDR3 bases are TGCAGCGGGGGACAGGGAAGCACAGATACGCAGTATTTT.